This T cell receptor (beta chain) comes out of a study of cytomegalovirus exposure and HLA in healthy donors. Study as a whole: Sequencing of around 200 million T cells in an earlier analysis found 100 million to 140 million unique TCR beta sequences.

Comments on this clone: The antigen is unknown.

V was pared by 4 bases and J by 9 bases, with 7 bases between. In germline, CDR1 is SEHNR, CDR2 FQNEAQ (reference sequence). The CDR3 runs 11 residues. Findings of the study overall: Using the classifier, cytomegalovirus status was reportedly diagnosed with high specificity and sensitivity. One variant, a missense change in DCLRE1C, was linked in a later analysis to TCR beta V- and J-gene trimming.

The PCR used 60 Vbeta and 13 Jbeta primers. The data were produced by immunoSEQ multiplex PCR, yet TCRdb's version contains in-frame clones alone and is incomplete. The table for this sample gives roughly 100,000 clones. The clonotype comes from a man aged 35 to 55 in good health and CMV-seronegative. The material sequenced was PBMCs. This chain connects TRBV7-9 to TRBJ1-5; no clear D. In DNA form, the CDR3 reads TGTGCCAGCAGCTCCCTCGGGCCCCAGCATTTT. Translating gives CASSSLGPQHF.